This T cell receptor beta chain came from a study of T cells after yellow fever vaccination. This clonotype was seen a few times. The antigen is undetermined. Findings and caveats of the study: It was the secondary response that reached its peak faster, day 5 versus 15, but it was weaker. The CD4 compartment and the CD8 compartment contained a small share of clonotypes in common. Contaminating bulk clonotypes could be abundant in FACS-sorted repertoires.

Each CDR3 protein is one row after TCRdb ran MiXCR on the 5' RACE reads. This table holds some 340,000 distinct CDR3 sequences, about 10% found once. This CDR3 region has 14 residues. Germline CDR1 KGHSH, CDR2 LQKENI. Trimming removed 1 base at V and 1 base at J, with 4 bases between. The receptor was isolated from a man between 18 and 29 years old who received the YFV17D yellow fever vaccine. The chain combines TRBV18 with TRBJ2-2; D gene ambiguous. Sequenced material: CD4+ T cells sorted from PBMCs, taken 45 days after the yellow fever booster vaccination. The CDR3 reads CASSPQENTGELFF. The CDR3 DNA is TGTGCCAGCTCACCACAGGAGAACACCGGGGAGCTGTTTTTT.